The 25 T cell receptor beta chains presented below share a single source sample, sequenced in a study of Graves' ophthalmopathy and Graves' hyperthyroidism. RNA transcripts were the template, and TCR beta CDR3 regions were amplified from them. First-round RT-PCR used HTBI primers; second-round multiplex PCR followed. TCRdb itself ran the multiplex PCR reads through MiXCR, one entry per CDR3 protein. The sample has some 380,000 distinct CDR3 sequences, 15% to 19% seen once. The sequenced sample was peripheral blood. The receptor source for this set is a woman aged 18-30 years with stable Graves' hyperthyroidism.

This clonotype has only one observation. At one of its ends the junction is not consistent with the germline gene, which may arise from a read error. The chain uses TRBV12-3 or TRBV12-4 and TRBJ2-2; D is perhaps TRBD2 (5 bases). CDR3 length: 14 residues. The CDR3 loop is CASSHFVNTGELVF. The DNA of the CDR3 is TGTGCCAGCAGCCACTTCGTTAACACCGGGGAGCTGGTTTTT.

V usage is TRBV2 and J usage is TRBJ1-3; TRBD1 agrees at 7 bases. The J segment lost 0 bases and the V segment lost 4 bases, leaving 6 bases of the junction unmatched. The CDR3 is made up of 16 amino acids. Germline V CDR1 and CDR2: SNHLY, FYNNEI. CDR3 sequence reads: CASSASGQSSGNTIYF. The CDR3 nucleotides read TGTGCCAGCAGTGCATCGGGACAGAGCTCTGGAAACACCATATATTTT.

This clonotype came up many times. The chain employs TRBV2 and TRBJ1-1; D unresolved. The germline V gene encodes CDR1 SNHLY and CDR2 FYNNEI. The CDR3 contains 14 residues. Trimming pared 6 bases from V and 0 bases from J, leaving 11 bases between. CDR3 bases: TGTGCCAGCAGCTCGGGTAACATGAACACTGAAGCTTTCTTT. The encoded protein is CASSSGNMNTEAFF.

This clonotype was picked up many times. This chain connects TRBV12-3 or TRBV12-4 to TRBJ1-1; D is unresolved. The CDR3 runs to 14 residues. Trimming stripped 3 bases from V and 0 bases from J, with 8 bases between. The CDR3 sequence: CASSFRLMNTEAFF. The DNA for the CDR3 is TGTGCCAGCAGTTTTCGGCTCATGAACACTGAAGCTTTCTTT.

This clonotype was seen repeatedly, ten times or more. The chain employs TRBV2 and TRBJ1-5; 8 positions agree with TRBD1. The CDR3 covers 15 residues. Losses at the gene ends were 7 bases for V and 6 bases for J; bases not matched to a gene: 11. The germline gives CDR1 SNHLY, CDR2 FYNNEI. The CDR3 nucleotides are TGTGCCAGCACCGAGGACAGGGTAAGCGGTCAGCCCCAGCATTTT. Translated: CASTEDRVSGQPQHF.

Ten or more counts support this clonotype. The chain combines TRBV12-3 or TRBV12-4 with TRBJ2-3; the match to TRBD1 covers 10 bases. The junction had 8 bases not matched to a gene; V was cut back by 4 bases and J by 1 base. This CDR3 is 17 amino acids long. In DNA form, the CDR3 reads TGTGCCAGCAGTTCCTGGACAGGGGGTTGGGGCACAGATACGCAGTATTTT. Its protein product is CASSSWTGGWGTDTQYF.

This clonotype came up many times. The chain carries TRBV11-1 and TRBJ2-5, with 8 nucleotides matching TRBD2. The V gene end was trimmed by 5 bases and the J gene end by 1 base; junction bases not matched to a gene: 3. This CDR3 spans 14 amino acids. Germline assignment: CDR1 SGHAT and CDR2 FQDESV (reference sequence). The DNA of the CDR3 is TGTGCCAGCAGCCCACTAGCGGCCCAAGAGACCCAGTACTTC. Its translation is CASSPLAAQETQYF. Supplemented by reference TRBV11-1 and TRBJ2-5, the full variable domain reads EAEVAQSPRYKITEKSQAVAFWCDPISGHATLYWYRQILGQGPELLVQFQDESVVDDSQLPKDRFSAERLKGVDSTLKIQPAELGDSAMYLCASSPLAAQETQYFGPGTRLLVL.

The chain joins TRBV6-5 to TRBJ2-4; D is ambiguous. This CDR3 is 19 amino acids long. V gave up 0 bases and J gave up 0 bases, with 18 bases separating them. The germline gives CDR1 MNHEY, CDR2 SVGAGI. CDR3 in DNA: TGTGCCAGCAGTTACTCGATGGTCGACCTTGTTCTAGCCAAAAACATTCAGTACTTC. Translated: CASSYSMVDLVLAKNIQYF.

The sample holds many counts of this clonotype. CDR3 nucleotide sequence: TGTGCCAGCAGCCCCCAACAGGGCGGGAACACTGAAGCTTTCTTT. Amino acid sequence: CASSPQQGGNTEAFF. This chain links TRBV2 with TRBJ1-1; TRBD1 might be the D (6 bases). The CDR3 runs to 15 residues. Per the germline V gene, CDR1 is SNHLY and CDR2 is FYNNEI. V was trimmed by 6 bases and J by 1 base, leaving 15 bases between them.

There are many counts of this clonotype. The chain carries TRBV12-3 or TRBV12-4 and TRBJ2-7; TRBD1 is a possible D gene (6 bases). Trimming cost V 4 bases and J 6 bases, with 7 bases left between them. CDR3 length: 11 residues. CDR3 region: CASSSGVEQYF. In DNA form, the CDR3 reads TGTGCCAGCAGTTCAGGGGTCGAGCAGTACTTC.

This sequence joins TRBV10-3 and TRBJ1-2, with a tentative D call TRBD1 (6 bases). Germline CDR1 ENHRY, CDR2 SYGVKD. CDR3 size: 14 residues. The V and J ends lost 3 bases and 2 bases respectively, with 10 bases between them. CDR3 sequence: CAISDPDRNYGYTF. DNA for the CDR3: TGTGCCATCAGTGACCCGGACAGAAACTATGGCTACACCTTC.

This clonotype was counted only a few times. The chain combines TRBV6-1 with TRBJ1-1; D call uncertain. This CDR3 comprises 15 residues. Trimming removed 0 bases from V and 3 bases from J, with 11 bases in between. Germline V gene lookup returns CDR1 MNHNS and CDR2 SASEGT. The CDR3 sequence: CASSEALGPYTEAFF. CDR3 nucleotides: TGTGCCAGCAGTGAAGCGCTTGGGCCATACACTGAAGCTTTCTTT.

The chain employs TRBV5-1 and TRBJ1-2; 8 positions agree with TRBD1. The germline V gene encodes CDR1 SGHRS and CDR2 YFSETQ. The V gene end was trimmed by 7 bases and the J gene end by 6 bases; junction bases not matched to a gene: 11. This CDR3 has 14 amino acids. CDR3 sequence reads: CASGQGSERDGYTF. CDR3 in DNA: TGCGCCAGCGGACAGGGTAGTGAGAGGGATGGCTACACCTTC.

This chain's CDR3 is CSARDQGLAGGETQYF. CDR3 sequence (DNA): TGCAGTGCTAGAGATCAGGGACTAGCGGGGGGAGAGACCCAGTACTTC. The V call is TRBV20-1, the J call TRBJ2-5; 15 bases are shared with TRBD2. This CDR3 is built from 16 residues. The ends lost 0 bases at V and 4 bases at J; junction bases unmatched: 3. Germline V gene sequence: CDR1 DFQATT, CDR2 SNEGSKA (reference sequence).

This clonotype was found many times. The chain has TRBV7-2 and TRBJ1-3; D call uncertain. The CDR3 has 14 residues. The germline V gene has CDR1 SGHTA and CDR2 FQGNSA. V lost 3 bases and J 2 bases, leaving 8 bases between the germline ends. The CDR3: CASSLELTGNTIYF. For the CDR3, the DNA is TGTGCCAGCAGCTTGGAATTGACTGGAAACACCATATATTTT.

Written as DNA, the CDR3 is TGCAGTGCTAGAGGTCTCGGGATAGCGGGGGTCGGGGAGCAGTACTTC. Translating gives CSARGLGIAGVGEQYF. This chain joins TRBV20-1 and TRBJ2-7; TRBD2 agrees at 9 bases. Trimming took 1 base from V and 7 from J; bases not matched to a gene: 14. CDR1 is DFQATT and CDR2 is SNEGSKA in the germline V gene (reference sequence). The CDR3 covers 16 residues.

This clonotype was observed many times. The chain joins TRBV20-1 to TRBJ1-2; 9 bases are a match to TRBD1. The trim removed 1 base at V and 2 bases at J, leaving 5 bases unmatched. The CDR3 is 15 amino acids. Germline CDR1 reads DFQATT; CDR2 reads SNEGSKA (reference sequence). The CDR3 protein is CSARGTGVPNYGYTF. The CDR3 coding sequence is TGCAGTGCTAGAGGGACAGGGGTTCCCAACTATGGCTACACCTTC.

This clonotype was seen at least ten times. V gene TRBV7-2 combines with J gene TRBJ2-5; 8 bases map to TRBD1. V shed 6 bases, J shed 1 base, and the junction held 4 bases outside the gene matches. This CDR3 has 14 residues. Germline V gene data show CDR1 as SGHTA and CDR2 as FQGNSA. Here the CDR3 DNA reads TGTGCCAGCAGTTCCGGGACAGGCCAAGAGACCCAGTACTTC. Translating it yields CASSSGTGQETQYF.

This clonotype showed up many times. The chain is built from TRBV6-2 or TRBV6-3 and TRBJ2-7; 8 bases map to TRBD1. Trimming removed 6 bases from V and 2 bases from J; junction bases left unmatched: 15. CDR3 length: 17 amino acids. Germline V gene data show CDR1 as MNHEY and CDR2 as SVGEGT. CDR3 loop: CASRRGEGQGDPYEQYF. CDR3 nucleotides: TGTGCCAGCAGGAGGGGAGAAGGACAGGGTGACCCCTACGAGCAGTACTTC.

The chain uses TRBV3-1 and TRBJ1-1; 8 positions agree with TRBD1. Germline CDR1 and CDR2: LGHDT and YNNKEL (reference sequence). This CDR3 has 16 amino acids. Trimming removed 5 bases from V and 0 bases from J; junction bases left unmatched: 8. The CDR3: CASSSGQGELNTEAFF. CDR3 in DNA: TGTGCCAGCAGCTCCGGACAGGGAGAGCTGAACACTGAAGCTTTCTTT.

This chain uses TRBV5-4 with TRBJ1-6; 7 nucleotides agree with TRBD1. The V gene end was trimmed by 0 bases and the J gene end by 5 bases; junction bases not matched to a gene: 5. Germline-derived CDR1 and CDR2 are SGHNT and YYREEE (reference sequence). This CDR3 contains 16 residues. CDR3 coding DNA: TGTGCCAGCAGCTTGGGCCTCGGGACAGATAATTCACCCCTCCACTTT. Translating it yields CASSLGLGTDNSPLHF.

The chain recombines TRBV7-8 with TRBJ1-1, with D uncertain. V shed 4 bases and J shed 11 bases, with 14 bases lying between them. The CDR3 totals 12 residues. CDR1 is SGHVS, CDR2 FQNEAQ, per germline. The CDR3 DNA sequence: TGTGCCAGCAGCTCCCGCTCGTCCGTGGCTTTCTTT. Protein: CASSSRSSVAFF.

This clonotype was observed at least ten times. The chain joins TRBV12-3 or TRBV12-4 to TRBJ1-2, with 12 positions matching TRBD1. This CDR3 is built from 18 residues. Losses at the gene ends were 6 bases for V and 3 bases for J; bases not matched to a gene: 14. The CDR3 loop reads CASSLWDRGRYGDYGYTF. CDR3 DNA sequence: TGTGCCAGCAGCTTATGGGACAGGGGGCGTTATGGGGACTATGGCTACACCTTC.

This clonotype was counted between two and nine times. This chain uses TRBV3-1 with TRBJ1-3; D possibly corresponds to TRBD1 (5 bases). Trimming pared 2 bases from V and 8 bases from J, leaving 10 bases between. The CDR3 runs to 13 residues. CDR1 and CDR2 from the germline V gene are LGHDT and YNNKEL (reference sequence). The CDR3 sequence: CASSQNRGYTIYF. CDR3 nucleotides: TGTGCCAGCAGCCAAAACCGGGGGTACACCATATATTTT.

This clonotype was recorded many times. This rearrangement joins TRBV20-1 to TRBJ1-5, with D tentatively TRBD1 (6 bases). Between the trimmed V and J ends, which lost 6 bases and 5 bases, there was a span of 14 bases. There are 13 residues in the CDR3. Germline lookup yields CDR1 DFQATT and CDR2 SNEGSKA (reference sequence). The CDR3 here is CSAEGELDQPQHF. The CDR3 nucleotides read TGCAGTGCCGAGGGGGAGTTGGATCAGCCCCAGCATTTT.